This TCR beta chain was captured in a study of OX40 agonist ivuxolimab in advanced cancers. Germline loops: CDR1 LNHDA, CDR2 SQIVND (reference sequence). The junction had 3 bases not matched to a gene; V was cut back by 3 bases and J by 5 bases. There are 15 residues in the CDR3. No patient had autoimmune disease or received systemic immunosuppression. Sequenced by immunoSEQ multiplex PCR; TCRdb stores in-frame clones only, minus some. Among approximately 77,000 clones listed, 85% were seen once. The clonotype was recovered from an adult with an advanced solid tumor such as melanoma, head and neck, liver or kidney cancer. The material was CD4+ or CD8+ T cells sorted from blood, obtained in a trial of the OX40 agonist ivuxolimab. The V call is TRBV19, the J call TRBJ2-1, with TRBD2 identical over 11 bases. The CDR3 DNA reads as TGTGCCAGTAGTATGGGGACTAGCGGTGACAATGAGCAGTTCTTC. Encoded protein: CASSMGTSGDNEQFF. Combining the CDR3 with reference TRBV19 and TRBJ2-1 gives the whole variable domain DGGITQSPKYLFRKEGQNVTLSCEQNLNHDAMYWYRQDPGQGLRLIYYSQIVNDFQKGDIAEGYSVSREKKESFPLTVTSAQKNPTAFYLCASSMGTSGDNEQFFGPGTRLTVL.